These 2 T cell receptor beta chains were all obtained from the same sample, sequenced in a study of T cells after yellow fever vaccination. TCRdb re-called the 5' RACE reads through MiXCR, storing one row per CDR3 protein. The sample shows 300,000 to 450,000 distinct CDR3 sequences, 6.2% of them seen only once. Sequenced here: PBMCs, sampled 5 days after the yellow fever booster vaccination. These receptors came from a man under 40 who received the YFV17D yellow fever vaccine.

CDR3 loop: CASSHGAGGIREQYF. CDR3 DNA sequence: TGTGCCAGCAGCCATGGGGCGGGAGGCATCCGCGAGCAGTACTTC. V gene TRBV14 combines with J gene TRBJ2-7, with 8 bases aligning to TRBD2. Trimming took 3 bases from V and 6 from J; bases not matched to a gene: 10. Germline loops: CDR1 SGHDN, CDR2 FVKESK. CDR3 length equals 15 residues.

This clonotype was recorded many times. This chain connects TRBV18 to TRBJ1-1; D gene uncertain. Germline V CDR1 and CDR2: KGHSH, LQKENI. V was trimmed by 1 base and J by 1 base, leaving 4 bases between them. This CDR3 is 13 amino acids long. The CDR3, as DNA: TGTGCCAGCTCACCACAACAGAACACTGAAGCTTTCTTT. Its protein product is CASSPQQNTEAFF. Full variable domain (rest looked up from reference TRBV18 and TRBJ1-1): NAGVMQNPRHLVRRRGQEARLRCSPMKGHSHVYWYRQLPEEGLKFMVYLQKENIIDESGMPKERFSAEFPKEGPSILRIQQVVRGDSAAYFCASSPQQNTEAFFGQGTRLTVV.